This TCR beta chain was identified during a study of shared clonotypes between healthy human individuals. Here immunoSEQ multiplex PCR was the method, and the copy in TCRdb shows in-frame clones only, minus some. This sample carries 950,000 to 1,300,000 clones, approximately 68% of them seen once, and the ten largest clones take over 1.3%. Trimming pared 6 bases from V and 0 bases from J, leaving 15 bases between. CDR1 is MNHEY, CDR2 SVGAGI, per germline. There are 15 residues in the CDR3. General study findings and limits: Lower generation probabilities were found for non-shared clonotypes than for those shared by all four donors. What rarefaction showed was incomplete sorted-subset sequencing despite large depth.

Of note for this clone: Its antigen is as yet unknown.

The chain employs TRBV6-5 and TRBJ2-7, with D possibly TRBD2 on 7 matching bases. The sequence was collected from a man between 18 and 35 years old in good health. Sample: memory CD4+ T cells sorted from blood. Subset of the sample: CD45RA-negative fraction. The CDR3, as DNA: TGTGCCAGCAGGGGGGGGGCCGTAAGCTCCTACGAGCAGTACTTC. Its protein product is CASRGGAVSSYEQYF.